This passage covers 22 T cell receptor beta chains from one sample sequenced in a study of shared clonotypes between healthy human individuals. Using immunoSEQ multiplex PCR, the repertoire was profiled, and TCRdb retains in-frame clones only, with some absent. The data show under 1,100,000 clones, under 80% seen once. The sequenced sample consisted of memory CD4+ T cells sorted from blood. Subset in this sample: CD45RA-negative fraction. These receptors all come from a man between 18 and 35 years old in good health.

This chain's CDR3 is CATPGASGFQETQYF. CDR3 in DNA: TGTGCCACCCCAGGGGCTAGCGGGTTCCAAGAGACCCAGTACTTC. The chain recombines TRBV5-8 with TRBJ2-5, with 8 bases identical to TRBD2. CDR3 length equals 15 residues. Germline V gives CDR1 SGHTS, CDR2 YDEGEE. The V and J ends lost 9 bases and 1 base, in that order; junction bases with no gene match: 11.

The chain is built from TRBV28 and TRBJ1-4; no clear D. The germline CDR1 and CDR2 sequences are MDHEN and SYDVKM. CDR3 length: 12 amino acids. Trimming shortened V by 6 bases and J by 7 bases, and 9 bases separated the two germline ends. CDR3 residues: CASSETGEKLFF. DNA of the CDR3: TGTGCCAGCAGCGAAACGGGTGAAAAACTGTTTTTT.

The chain combines TRBV5-4 with TRBJ2-7, with TRBD1 identical over 10 bases. The CDR3 consists of 15 residues. V lost 4 bases, J lost 5 bases, and 9 bases stayed unmatched. Germline CDR1 is SGHNT and CDR2 is YYREEE (reference sequence). CDR3 region: CASSPAGQGVNEQYF. DNA of the CDR3: TGTGCCAGCAGCCCCGCAGGACAGGGGGTGAACGAGCAGTACTTC.

The V gene is TRBV7-2, the J gene TRBJ2-7; 9 nucleotides agree with TRBD1. Per germline, CDR1 SGHTA and CDR2 FQGNSA. This CDR3 has 16 residues. The V gene end was trimmed by 4 bases and the J gene end by 4 bases; junction bases not matched to a gene: 11. The CDR3 sequence is CASSSNRGRGSYEQYF. CDR3 DNA sequence: TGTGCCAGCAGCTCTAACAGGGGGCGGGGTTCGTACGAGCAGTACTTC. The full variable domain, in which reference TRBV7-2 and TRBJ2-7 provide the parts outside the CDR3, is GAGVSQSPSNKVTEKGKDVELRCDPISGHTALYWYRQSLGQGLEFLIYFQGNSAPDKSGLPSDRFSAERTGGSVSTLTIQRTQQEDSAVYLCASSSNRGRGSYEQYFGPGTRLTVT.

This clone was picked up a small number of times. The rearrangement links TRBV19 to TRBJ1-5; D is uncertain. This CDR3 has 16 residues. The germline CDR1 and CDR2 sequences are LNHDA and SQIVND (reference sequence). V gave up 4 bases and J gave up 0 bases, with 13 bases separating them. The CDR3 reads CASSNSRQVSNQPQHF. CDR3 in DNA: TGTGCCAGTAGTAATTCGCGTCAAGTTAGCAATCAGCCCCAGCATTTT.

Concerning this clone: The same CDR3 can be traced to other DNA sequences in this sample. The chain is built from TRBV5-4 and TRBJ2-7; D gene uncertain. This CDR3 is built from 13 residues. The germline V and J ends were trimmed by 2 bases and 0 bases, with 6 bases remaining between them. The germline gives CDR1 SGHNT, CDR2 YYREEE (reference sequence). As DNA, the CDR3 is TGTGCCAGCAGCTTTGCCGGCTCCTACGAGCAGTACTTC. Protein sequence: CASSFAGSYEQYF.

Remarks on this clone: The sample holds other DNA sequences that translate to the same CDR3. This sequence joins TRBV9 and TRBJ2-5; D not certain. Trimming took off 0 bases at V and 5 bases at J, with 8 bases between the two ends. Germline-derived CDR1 and CDR2 are SGDLS and YYNGEE. This CDR3 region has 13 residues. The DNA for the CDR3 is TGTGCCAGCAGCGTAGGGGTGGGGGAGACCCAGTACTTC. As protein: CASSVGVGETQYF.

This clone was observed a handful of times. This rearrangement joins TRBV18 to TRBJ1-1; no clear D gene. The V end was cut by 2 bases, the J end by 11 bases, with 21 bases between. CDR1 KGHSH and CDR2 LQKENI come from the germline V gene. CDR3 length equals 15 residues. This chain's CDR3 is CASSPTRDTSESAFF. CDR3 DNA: TGTGCCAGCTCACCAACGCGGGATACTAGCGAGAGTGCTTTCTTT.

This clone has ten or more counts. The rearrangement joins TRBV4-1 to TRBJ1-4; perhaps TRBD1 as D (5 bases). This CDR3 has 13 amino acids. V dropped 4 bases and J dropped 7 bases, with 10 bases sitting between them. Germline lookup yields CDR1 MGHRA and CDR2 YSYEKL. This chain's CDR3 is CASSRGGGEKLFF. The CDR3 nucleotides read TGCGCCAGCAGCCGGGGCGGGGGTGAAAAACTGTTTTTT.

The CDR3 region is CATSRDSGVETQYF. The DNA of the CDR3 is TGTGCCACCAGCAGAGATTCAGGGGTGGAGACCCAGTACTTC. The V and J genes are TRBV15 and TRBJ2-5; perhaps TRBD1 as D (6 bases). Germline V gene data show CDR1 as LNHNV and CDR2 as YYDKDF (reference sequence). This CDR3 has 14 residues. Deletions cut 0 bases from V and 5 bases from J, with 10 bases between.

The J gene is TRBJ1-1, the V gene TRBV28; D is unresolved. This CDR3 is built from 11 residues. V gave up 2 bases and J gave up 11 bases, with 9 bases separating them. The germline V gene encodes CDR1 MDHEN and CDR2 SYDVKM. The CDR3 spells CASSLAWAAFF. CDR3 bases: TGTGCCAGCAGTTTAGCATGGGCCGCTTTCTTT.

This clone was recorded once. The V call is TRBV28, the J call TRBJ2-7; D not certain. Germline assignment: CDR1 MDHEN and CDR2 SYDVKM. This CDR3 region has 15 residues. Trimming removed 5 bases at V and 4 bases at J, with 18 bases between. The CDR3 spells CASSGVVGSLYEQYF. CDR3 sequence (DNA): TGTGCCAGCAGTGGGGTCGTGGGGTCTTTGTACGAGCAGTACTTC.

CDR3 protein: CATSTRTGGLGTDTQYF. Here the CDR3 DNA reads TGTGCCACCAGCACGCGGACAGGGGGCTTGGGCACAGATACGCAGTATTTT. V gene TRBV15 combines with J gene TRBJ2-3; 11 bases map to TRBD1. CDR3 length equals 17 residues. The germline V gene encodes CDR1 LNHNV and CDR2 YYDKDF (reference sequence). V lost 4 bases, J lost 1 base, and 7 bases stayed unmatched.

The V and J genes are TRBV6-6 and TRBJ1-1; no reliable D call. The CDR3 consists of 15 residues. In germline, CDR1 is MNHNY, CDR2 SVGAGI (reference sequence). Trimming removed 4 bases at V and 5 bases at J, with 17 bases between. The CDR3 bases are TGTGCCAGCAGTTCGCCTCAGGTGTCGTATACTGAAGCTTTCTTT. Translating it yields CASSSPQVSYTEAFF.

This clone was detected only a few times. The V and J genes are TRBV9 and TRBJ1-4, with D unclear. The germline V and J ends were trimmed by 0 bases and 6 bases, with 15 bases remaining between them. Germline loops: CDR1 SGDLS, CDR2 YYNGEE. CDR3 length: 16 amino acids. CDR3 amino acids: CASSVGQGIKDEKLFF. The CDR3 DNA is TGTGCCAGCAGCGTAGGCCAAGGGATCAAGGATGAAAAACTGTTTTTT. The variable domain in full, completed from reference TRBV9 and TRBJ1-4, reads DSGVTQTPKHLITATGQRVTLRCSPRSGDLSVYWYQQSLDQGLQFLIQYYNGEERAKGNILERFSAQQFPDLHSELNLSSLELGDSALYFCASSVGQGIKDEKLFFGSGTQLSVL.

Comment on this clone: This likely reflects a read error, since a far larger clone is one base away. This sequence joins TRBV4-3 and TRBJ2-1; D is tentatively TRBD1 or TRBD2 (6 bases each). Germline V lookup: CDR1 LGHNA, CDR2 YSLEER. This CDR3 spans 13 amino acids. V was trimmed by 2 bases and J by 12 bases, leaving 14 bases between them. The CDR3: CASSQRSRGGQFF. For the CDR3, the DNA is TGCGCCAGCAGCCAAAGGTCCAGGGGAGGGCAGTTCTTC.

The J gene is TRBJ1-1, the V gene TRBV7-2, with 8 bases matching TRBD1. Trimming took 5 bases from V and 4 from J; bases not matched to a gene: 9. The CDR3 has 15 amino acids. The germline V gene encodes CDR1 SGHTA and CDR2 FQGNSA. The CDR3 is CASSKPGQGGTEAFF. The CDR3 DNA sequence: TGTGCCAGCAGCAAGCCCGGACAGGGTGGCACTGAAGCTTTCTTT.

The chain links TRBV10-2 to TRBJ2-7, with 7 bases aligning to TRBD1. Germline assignment: CDR1 WSHSY and CDR2 SAAADI. The CDR3 covers 14 residues. V lost 0 bases, J lost 5 bases, and 4 bases stayed unmatched. Here the CDR3 DNA reads TGCGCCAGCAGTGAGTCTGTAGGGGGCGACGAGCAGTACTTC. Amino acid sequence: CASSESVGGDEQYF.

The chain combines TRBV7-9 with TRBJ1-1, with 10 bases matching TRBD1. The CDR3 runs 16 residues. J gave up 0 bases and V 11 bases, and 12 bases lay outside the gene matches. Germline V gene lookup returns CDR1 SEHNR and CDR2 FQNEAQ (reference sequence). DNA for the CDR3: TGTGCCGGTTCCGGGACAGGGGCCCGAATGAACACTGAAGCTTTCTTT. Its translation is CAGSGTGARMNTEAFF.

This rearrangement joins TRBV27 to TRBJ1-1, with TRBD1 matching 8 bases. Germline V gives CDR1 MNHEY, CDR2 SMNVEV (reference sequence). With V trimmed by 8 bases and J by 0 bases, 8 bases remained unmatched. The CDR3 contains 15 residues. The CDR3 bases are TGTGCCAGCTGTCCCGGGACAGGTCTGAACACTGAAGCTTTCTTT. Protein product: CASCPGTGLNTEAFF.

The sample holds a few counts of this clone. The chain combines TRBV19 with TRBJ2-2; D possibly uses TRBD1 or TRBD2 (5 bases each). Germline assignment: CDR1 LNHDA and CDR2 SQIVND (reference sequence). The V and J ends lost 5 bases and 3 bases respectively, with 13 bases between them. This CDR3 contains 15 residues. CDR3 loop: CASSPMGTYTGELFF. CDR3 sequence (DNA): TGTGCCAGTAGTCCAATGGGGACCTACACCGGGGAGCTGTTTTTT.

This chain uses TRBV28 with TRBJ1-6, with D tentatively TRBD1 (5 bases). Trimming shortened V by 3 bases and J by 4 bases, and 10 bases separated the two germline ends. This CDR3 is 15 amino acids long. Germline CDR1 and CDR2: MDHEN and SYDVKM. CDR3 sequence: CASSFSRQYNSPLHF. In nucleotides, the CDR3 is TGTGCCAGCAGTTTTAGCAGACAGTATAATTCACCCCTCCACTTT.